This is a list of T cell receptor beta chains from one sample in a study of regulatory T cells in long-lasting Graves disease. TCRdb reprocessed the multiplex PCR reads via MiXCR and lists one record per CDR3 protein. The sample consists of fewer than 450,000 distinct CDR3 sequences, around 22% of them appearing once. The source was peripheral blood mononuclear cells (PBMCs), collected when the disease was refractory, from a patient treated with antithyroid drugs. The receptors were sampled from a female donor with Graves disease. The CDR3 runs from the conserved cysteine through the conserved F or W. Fields, in order: clone size, J gene, V gene, D gene, CDR3 protein, CDR3 DNA. D genes are given only for firm matches. Only some rows state a clone size, as once, few, many or a class for expanded clones.

abundance: NA; j_gene: TRBJ1-2; v_gene: TRBV3-1; d_gene: TRBD1; CDR3aa: CASSQERQGGYGYTF; CDR3nt: TGTGCCAGCAGCCAAGAAAGACAGGGTGGCTATGGCTACACCTTC
abundance: many; j_gene: TRBJ1-1; v_gene: TRBV11-1; d_gene: NA; CDR3aa: CASSMGPNTEAFF; CDR3nt: TGTGCCAGCAGCATGGGACCGAACACTGAAGCTTTCTTT
abundance: few; j_gene: TRBJ2-5; v_gene: TRBV6-5; d_gene: NA; CDR3aa: CASSYSGILDQETQYF; CDR3nt: TGTGCCAGCAGTTACTCTGGAATATTAGACCAAGAGACCCAGTACTTC
abundance: few; j_gene: TRBJ1-5; v_gene: TRBV7-2; d_gene: NA; CDR3aa: CASSPAGGSNQPQHF; CDR3nt: TGTGCCAGCAGTCCCGCGGGCGGTAGCAATCAGCCCCAGCATTTT
abundance: NA; j_gene: TRBJ2-3; v_gene: TRBV20-1; d_gene: TRBD2; CDR3aa: CSVPTSGTPKPDQYF; CDR3nt: TGCAGTGTCCCGACTAGCGGAACCCCGAAACCTGACCAGTATTTT
abundance: many; j_gene: TRBJ2-5; v_gene: TRBV2; d_gene: NA; CDR3aa: CASSGFSWQETQYF; CDR3nt: TGTGCCAGCAGTGGTTTTAGCTGGCAAGAGACCCAGTACTTC
abundance: NA; j_gene: TRBJ2-7; v_gene: TRBV5-4; d_gene: TRBD2; CDR3aa: CASSPTSGTSYEQYF; CDR3nt: TGTGCCAGCAGCCCGACTAGCGGGACCTCCTACGAGCAGTACTTC
abundance: NA; j_gene: TRBJ1-2; v_gene: TRBV15; d_gene: NA; CDR3aa: CATSRGQGASGYTF; CDR3nt: TGTGCCACCAGCAGAGGCCAGGGTGCATCTGGCTACACCTTC
abundance: few; j_gene: TRBJ2-1; v_gene: TRBV28; d_gene: NA; CDR3aa: CASSLIYEQFF; CDR3nt: TGTGCCAGCAGTTTAATTTATGAGCAGTTCTTC
abundance: many; j_gene: TRBJ2-7; v_gene: TRBV6-1; d_gene: NA; CDR3aa: CASSEGYEQYF; CDR3nt: TGTGCCAGCAGTGAAGGTTACGAGCAGTACTTC
abundance: NA; j_gene: TRBJ2-1; v_gene: TRBV4-2; d_gene: NA; CDR3aa: CASSQIRAGRREQFF; CDR3nt: TGTGCCAGCAGCCAAATACGAGCGGGCCGACGGGAGCAGTTCTTC
abundance: NA; j_gene: TRBJ1-2; v_gene: TRBV20-1; d_gene: TRBD1; CDR3aa: CSARDLGQGLNYGYTF; CDR3nt: TGCAGTGCTAGAGATTTAGGACAGGGACTTAACTATGGCTACACCTTC
abundance: few; j_gene: TRBJ1-1; v_gene: TRBV19; d_gene: NA; CDR3aa: CASSPLRTGHGTNTEAFF; CDR3nt: TGTGCCAGTAGTCCTCTAAGGACGGGGCATGGCACGAACACTGAAGCTTTCTTT
abundance: many; j_gene: TRBJ2-5; v_gene: TRBV2; d_gene: NA; CDR3aa: CASSEEGGQTQYF; CDR3nt: TGTGCCAGCAGTGAAGAGGGGGGTCAGACCCAGTACTTC
abundance: few; j_gene: TRBJ1-1; v_gene: TRBV19; d_gene: NA; CDR3aa: CASSYPSGGTEAFF; CDR3nt: TGTGCCAGTAGTTACCCATCCGGGGGGACTGAAGCTTTCTTT
abundance: NA; j_gene: TRBJ1-4; v_gene: TRBV6-5; d_gene: NA; CDR3aa: CASSYSGTENEKLFF; CDR3nt: TGTGCCAGCAGTTACTCCGGGACGGAAAATGAAAAACTGTTTTTT
abundance: NA; j_gene: TRBJ1-2; v_gene: TRBV11-2; d_gene: NA; CDR3aa: CASSLARTAYYGYTF; CDR3nt: TGTGCCAGCAGCTTAGCACGGACAGCCTACTATGGCTACACCTTC
abundance: few; j_gene: TRBJ1-1; v_gene: TRBV10-3; d_gene: NA; CDR3aa: CAISESVANTEAFF; CDR3nt: TGTGCCATCAGTGAGTCGGTAGCTAACACTGAAGCTTTCTTT
abundance: many; j_gene: TRBJ1-2; v_gene: TRBV28; d_gene: NA; CDR3aa: CASTMYGYTF; CDR3nt: TGTGCCAGCACCATGTATGGCTACACCTTC
abundance: many; j_gene: TRBJ2-7; v_gene: TRBV28; d_gene: NA; CDR3aa: CASSLSIYEQYF; CDR3nt: TGTGCCAGCAGCCTGTCCATCTACGAGCAGTACTTC
abundance: many; j_gene: TRBJ2-7; v_gene: TRBV30; d_gene: TRBD1; CDR3aa: CAWRGTGGHEQYF; CDR3nt: TGTGCCTGGAGGGGGACAGGGGGCCACGAGCAGTACTTC
abundance: NA; j_gene: TRBJ1-6; v_gene: TRBV6-2/TRBV6-3; d_gene: NA; CDR3aa: CASSSGTPDSPLHF; CDR3nt: TGTGCCAGCAGCTCCGGGACACCTGATTCACCCCTCCACTTT
abundance: NA; j_gene: TRBJ2-7; v_gene: TRBV16; d_gene: TRBD2; CDR3aa: CASSRELAGVSYEQYF; CDR3nt: TGTGCCAGCAGCCGCGAACTAGCGGGGGTTTCCTACGAGCAGTACTTC
abundance: few; j_gene: TRBJ2-3; v_gene: TRBV12-3/TRBV12-4; d_gene: TRBD2; CDR3aa: CASSSSRGSTDTQYF; CDR3nt: TGTGCCAGCAGTTCCTCCCGCGGGAGTACAGATACGCAGTATTTT
abundance: NA; j_gene: TRBJ2-7; v_gene: TRBV19; d_gene: TRBD2; CDR3aa: CASRDLTSGRTSNEQYF; CDR3nt: TGTGCCAGTAGGGACCTAACTAGCGGGAGGACCAGTAACGAGCAGTACTTC
abundance: NA; j_gene: TRBJ2-1; v_gene: TRBV7-9; d_gene: NA; CDR3aa: CASSLFGDEQFF; CDR3nt: TGTGCCAGCAGCTTATTTGGGGATGAGCAGTTCTTC
abundance: NA; j_gene: TRBJ1-1; v_gene: TRBV13; d_gene: TRBD1; CDR3aa: CASSASLPGQGITFF; CDR3nt: TGTGCCAGCAGCGCAAGTTTACCGGGACAGGGGATTACTTTCTTT
abundance: NA; j_gene: TRBJ2-5; v_gene: TRBV7-2; d_gene: TRBD2; CDR3aa: CASKGTSGSYSETQYF; CDR3nt: TGTGCCAGCAAGGGGACTAGCGGGAGTTATTCGGAGACCCAGTACTTC
abundance: NA; j_gene: TRBJ1-2; v_gene: TRBV19; d_gene: NA; CDR3aa: CASMIRGNYGYTF; CDR3nt: TGTGCCAGTATGATCAGGGGAAACTATGGCTACACCTTC
abundance: few; j_gene: TRBJ1-1; v_gene: TRBV18; d_gene: NA; CDR3aa: CASSRVTTGNTEAFF; CDR3nt: TGTGCCAGCTCACGAGTAACCACGGGGAACACTGAAGCTTTCTTT
abundance: NA; j_gene: TRBJ1-2; v_gene: TRBV29-1; d_gene: NA; CDR3aa: CSVKIGRGYGYTF; CDR3nt: TGCAGCGTCAAGATAGGTAGGGGGTATGGCTACACCTTC
abundance: many; j_gene: TRBJ2-7; v_gene: TRBV7-2; d_gene: TRBD2; CDR3aa: CASSLAGGPYEQYF; CDR3nt: TGTGCCAGCAGCTTAGCGGGAGGGCCCTACGAGCAGTACTTC
abundance: few; j_gene: TRBJ1-2; v_gene: TRBV4-2; d_gene: NA; CDR3aa: CASSQDPSNYGYTF; CDR3nt: TGTGCCAGCAGCCAAGATCCCAGTAACTATGGCTACACCTTC
abundance: NA; j_gene: TRBJ1-2; v_gene: TRBV29-1; d_gene: NA; CDR3aa: CSVALTGFKFFDGYTF; CDR3nt: TGCAGCGTTGCCCTTACAGGGTTTAAATTTTTCGATGGCTACACCTTC
abundance: many; j_gene: TRBJ2-5; v_gene: TRBV28; d_gene: NA; CDR3aa: CASSFHSGQETQYF; CDR3nt: TGTGCCAGCAGTTTCCATAGCGGACAAGAGACCCAGTACTTC
abundance: NA; j_gene: TRBJ1-2; v_gene: TRBV3-1; d_gene: TRBD1; CDR3aa: CASSQFRRQGASGYTF; CDR3nt: TGTGCCAGCAGCCAATTTAGACGACAGGGCGCAAGTGGCTACACCTTC
abundance: many; j_gene: TRBJ1-1; v_gene: TRBV12-3/TRBV12-4; d_gene: TRBD1; CDR3aa: CASSSTGGSPDTEAFF; CDR3nt: TGTGCCAGCAGTTCCACAGGGGGCAGCCCCGACACTGAAGCTTTCTTT
abundance: NA; j_gene: TRBJ2-2; v_gene: TRBV3-1; d_gene: TRBD1; CDR3aa: CASSQGPPGQFTGELFF; CDR3nt: TGTGCCAGCAGCCAAGGCCCCCCGGGACAGTTCACCGGGGAGCTGTTTTTT
abundance: few; j_gene: TRBJ1-2; v_gene: TRBV5-6; d_gene: NA; CDR3aa: CASRQYGDYGYTF; CDR3nt: TGTGCCAGCAGGCAATACGGGGACTATGGCTACACCTTC
abundance: NA; j_gene: TRBJ2-7; v_gene: TRBV5-1; d_gene: NA; CDR3aa: CASTSDGMPGEQYF; CDR3nt: TGCGCCAGCACCTCGGACGGAATGCCCGGCGAGCAGTACTTC
abundance: many; j_gene: TRBJ2-5; v_gene: TRBV29-1; d_gene: TRBD1; CDR3aa: CSVEGGTGAKWGETQYF; CDR3nt: TGCAGCGTTGAAGGGGGGACAGGAGCGAAGTGGGGAGAGACCCAGTACTTC
abundance: many; j_gene: TRBJ2-5; v_gene: TRBV29-1; d_gene: TRBD1; CDR3aa: CSVETGGETQYF; CDR3nt: TGCAGCGTCGAGACAGGGGGGGAGACCCAGTACTTC
abundance: many; j_gene: TRBJ1-2; v_gene: TRBV2; d_gene: NA; CDR3aa: CASSPESGQTNYGYTF; CDR3nt: TGTGCCAGCAGTCCAGAGTCCGGACAGACCAACTATGGCTACACCTTC
abundance: many; j_gene: TRBJ2-7; v_gene: TRBV7-3; d_gene: TRBD2; CDR3aa: CASSLLAGGNEQYF; CDR3nt: TGTGCCAGCAGCTTATTGGCGGGAGGGAACGAGCAGTACTTC
abundance: many; j_gene: TRBJ1-1; v_gene: TRBV28; d_gene: NA; CDR3aa: CASIRSGSPKEAFF; CDR3nt: TGTGCCAGCATCCGCTCAGGCAGCCCAAAAGAAGCTTTCTTT
abundance: many; j_gene: TRBJ1-1; v_gene: TRBV27; d_gene: NA; CDR3aa: CASSLPGPNTEAFF; CDR3nt: TGTGCCAGCAGTTTACCCGGCCCGAACACTGAAGCTTTCTTT
abundance: few; j_gene: TRBJ2-7; v_gene: TRBV6-2/TRBV6-3; d_gene: TRBD1; CDR3aa: CASSYSRTGTPGYYEQYF; CDR3nt: TGTGCCAGCAGTTACTCCAGGACAGGAACCCCGGGTTATTACGAGCAGTACTTC
abundance: NA; j_gene: TRBJ2-7; v_gene: TRBV29-1; d_gene: NA; CDR3aa: CSVEQPGLLYEQYF; CDR3nt: TGCAGCGTTGAACAACCGGGACTTTTATACGAGCAGTACTTC
abundance: few; j_gene: TRBJ1-4; v_gene: TRBV6-2/TRBV6-3; d_gene: NA; CDR3aa: CASRTGGTNEKLFF; CDR3nt: TGTGCCAGCAGAACCGGAGGGACTAATGAAAAACTGTTTTTT
abundance: few; j_gene: TRBJ1-1; v_gene: TRBV19; d_gene: TRBD1; CDR3aa: CASRTTGQLNTEAFF; CDR3nt: TGTGCCAGTAGAACGACAGGGCAATTGAACACTGAAGCTTTCTTT
abundance: few; j_gene: TRBJ2-5; v_gene: TRBV30; d_gene: NA; CDR3aa: CAWSVLNTPSETQYF; CDR3nt: TGTGCCTGGAGTGTACTAAACACCCCCTCGGAGACCCAGTACTTC
abundance: many; j_gene: TRBJ2-7; v_gene: TRBV12-3/TRBV12-4; d_gene: TRBD2; CDR3aa: CASSWVAGVSYEQYF; CDR3nt: TGTGCCAGCAGTTGGGTAGCGGGAGTCTCCTACGAGCAGTACTTC
abundance: few; j_gene: TRBJ2-7; v_gene: TRBV5-1; d_gene: NA; CDR3aa: CASSFPDSTYEQYF; CDR3nt: TGCGCCAGCAGCTTCCCGGACAGCACCTACGAGCAGTACTTC
abundance: few; j_gene: TRBJ2-7; v_gene: TRBV5-6; d_gene: NA; CDR3aa: CASSLSGRRTYEQYF; CDR3nt: TGTGCCAGCAGCTTGTCCGGACGGCGGACCTACGAGCAGTACTTC